The present T cell receptor (beta chain) was sequenced within a study of T cells in localized non-small cell lung cancer. Germline V gene sequence: CDR1 MDHEN, CDR2 SYDVKM. CDR3 size: 14 residues. The ends were cut back, 9 bases at V and 5 bases at J, with 19 bases in the middle. This clone was observed a single time. Its antigen is undetermined. Profiling relied on immunoSEQ multiplex PCR, and the TCRdb table lists in-frame clones only, not all of them. The sample consists of around 2,000 clones, about two fifths of them appearing once. General observations from the study: Sequencing involved a lone tumor region, leaving heterogeneity possible. Higher blood T cell density tracked longer overall survival.

This specimen consisted of lung tumor tissue, obtained before any cancer treatment. The chain carries TRBV28 and TRBJ2-5; either TRBD1 or TRBD2 may fit D (7 bases each). This sequence was found in a male donor older than 55 with stage II squamous cell lung carcinoma. CDR3 coding DNA: TGTGCCAGTTCCAGGGGGAGGGGGATCGAGACCCAGTACTTC. Translating gives CASSRGRGIETQYF.